One sample yielded the 10 T cell receptor beta chains listed below, sequenced in a study of blood T cells in healthy people across ages. The second PCR ran roughly 7 to 11 cycles with a sample-barcoded 5' primer and J-beta primers. TCRdb itself ran the 5' RACE reads through MiXCR, one entry per CDR3 protein. The sample has some 890,000 distinct CDR3 sequences, 25% to 30% seen once; the top ten hold roughly a tenth. The sample also formed part of further work on T cells of mothers and their children.

Material for sequencing was blood. These receptors were collected from a woman aged 40 to 50 in good health.

This clonotype was seen a few times. Sequence at one end of the junction differs from germline and may be a read error. This rearrangement joins TRBV14 to TRBJ1-2; 8 bases map to TRBD1. Germline V gene lookup returns CDR1 SGHDN and CDR2 FVKESK. The CDR3 loop spans 17 amino acids. CDR3 sequence reads: CASSQALLRDRLYGCTF. CDR3 nucleotide sequence: TGTGCCAGCAGCCAGGCTCTACTCCGGGACAGGCTCTATGGCTGCACCTTC.

This chain joins TRBV5-1 and TRBJ2-3, with 8 positions matching TRBD2. V lost 4 bases to trimming and J lost 3 bases; unmatched junction nucleotides: 10. This CDR3 comprises 16 residues. Germline V gene sequence: CDR1 SGHRS, CDR2 YFSETQ. The CDR3 region is CASSINPGLGTDTQYF. The CDR3 coding sequence is TGCGCCAGCAGCATAAACCCGGGACTAGGAACAGATACGCAGTATTTT. Drawing the rest from reference TRBV5-1 and TRBJ2-3, the complete variable domain is KAGVTQTPRYLIKTRGQQVTLSCSPISGHRSVSWYQQTPGQGLQFLFEYFSETQRNKGNFPGRFSGRQFSNSRSEMNVSTLELGDSALYLCASSINPGLGTDTQYFGPGTRLTVL.

This clonotype was observed at least ten times. The chain employs TRBV6-1 and TRBJ2-4; the D gene could be TRBD1 or TRBD2 (7 bases each). The CDR3 length is 15 residues. Germline V lookup: CDR1 MNHNS, CDR2 SASEGT. V was clipped by 8 bases and J by 6 bases, with 20 bases between them. For the CDR3, the DNA is TGTGCCAGCGGTGGTCAGGGGGGGACTGCAAACATTCAGTACTTC. It specifies CASGGQGGTANIQYF.

The CDR3: CASSSREGWNTEAFF. The CDR3 bases are TGCGCCAGCAGCTCCAGAGAGGGATGGAACACTGAAGCTTTCTTT. The V gene is TRBV4-1, the J gene TRBJ1-1, with no clear D. The CDR3 spans 15 residues. The V gene's germline CDR1 is MGHRA and CDR2 YSYEKL. V lost 5 bases and J lost 1, with 14 bases in between.

This clonotype showed up just a few times. The chain carries TRBV14 and TRBJ2-7, with D possibly matching TRBD2 (6 bases). Germline CDR1 SGHDN, CDR2 FVKESK. V lost 1 base to trimming and J lost 3 bases, with 13 bases between them. The CDR3 length is 15 residues. The CDR3 DNA follows: TGTGCCAGCAGCCAAGCAAATCGGCGGGGCTACGAGCAGTACTTC. It translates to CASSQANRRGYEQYF. Together with reference TRBV14 and TRBJ2-7, the CDR3 gives the full variable domain: EAGVTQFPSHSVIEKGQTVTLRCDPISGHDNLYWYRRVMGKEIKFLLHFVKESKQDESGMPNNRFLAERTGGTYSTLKVQPAELEDSGVYFCASSQANRRGYEQYFGPGTRLTVT.

This clonotype was found a few times. V is TRBV7-9 and J is TRBJ2-7, with 10 bases aligning to TRBD1. CDR1 and CDR2 from the germline V gene are SEHNR and FQNEAQ (reference sequence). This CDR3 is 16 amino acids long. V was clipped by 4 bases and J by 7 bases; unmatched bases: 13. CDR3 nucleotides: TGTGCCAGCAGCTCCTGGGACAGGGGTTCCTACAATGAGCAGTACTTC. Its protein is CASSSWDRGSYNEQYF.

V usage is TRBV28 and J usage is TRBJ1-2, with D possibly matching TRBD1 (5 bases). The CDR3 sequence is 14 residues long. Trimming cost V 6 bases and J 4 bases, with 15 bases left between them. The germline CDR1 and CDR2 sequences are MDHEN and SYDVKM. Written as DNA, the CDR3 is TGTGCCAGCAGCACCCTTGGGGGGGGCTATGGCTACACCTTC. Translating it yields CASSTLGGGYGYTF.

The chain recombines TRBV20-1 with TRBJ1-2; D not certain. This CDR3 spans 11 amino acids. Germline values: CDR1 DFQATT, CDR2 SNEGSKA (reference sequence). V lost 3 bases and J lost 8, with 10 bases in between. DNA for the CDR3: TGCAGTGCTAGGAACGGCGGGGGCTACACCTTC. Protein product: CSARNGGGYTF.

This clonotype was seen a handful of times. CDR3 region: CASSPPGMKGANYGYTF. DNA of the CDR3: TGTGCCAGCTCACCACCCGGCATGAAGGGGGCTAACTATGGCTACACCTTC. The chain recombines TRBV18 with TRBJ1-2; weak D call: TRBD1 (6 bases). Germline V gives CDR1 KGHSH, CDR2 LQKENI. Trimming shortened V by 0 bases and J by 0 bases, and 14 bases separated the two germline ends. The CDR3 is made up of 17 amino acids.

The sample holds a few counts of this clonotype. The V and J genes are TRBV28 and TRBJ1-1, with D possibly TRBD1 on 5 matching bases. This CDR3 has 14 residues. The V gene lost 7 bases and the J gene lost 6 bases, with 18 bases spanning the gap. The germline gives CDR1 MDHEN, CDR2 SYDVKM. For the CDR3, the DNA is TGTGCCAGCACCAGGCCCCCAGGGCGGGCTGAAGCTTTCTTT. Protein product: CASTRPPGRAEAFF.